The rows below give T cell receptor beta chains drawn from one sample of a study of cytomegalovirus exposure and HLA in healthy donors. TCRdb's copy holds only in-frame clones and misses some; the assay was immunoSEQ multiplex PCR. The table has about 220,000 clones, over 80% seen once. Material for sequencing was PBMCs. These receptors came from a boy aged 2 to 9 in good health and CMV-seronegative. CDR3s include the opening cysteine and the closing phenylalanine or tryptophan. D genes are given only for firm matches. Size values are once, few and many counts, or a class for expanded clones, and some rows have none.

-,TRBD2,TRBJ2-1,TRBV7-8,TGTGCCAGCAGCGTGGGGACTAGCGGCGACGCCTACAATGAGCAGTTCTTC,CASSVGTSGDAYNEQFF
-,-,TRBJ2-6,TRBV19,TGTGCCAGTAGTATAAGAGAATATGGGGCCAACGTCCTGACTTTC,CASSIREYGANVLTF
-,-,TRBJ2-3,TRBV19,TGTGCCAGTAGTCCCGGTTCAACGCAGTATTTT,CASSPGSTQYF
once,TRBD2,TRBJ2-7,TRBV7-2,TGTGCCAGCAGCTTTACTAGCGGGGGTGGCGACGAGCAGTACTTC,CASSFTSGGGDEQYF
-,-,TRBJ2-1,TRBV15,TGTGCCACCAGCAGACGACAGGAACCCAATGAGCAGTTCTTC,CATSRRQEPNEQFF
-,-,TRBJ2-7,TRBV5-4,TGTGCCAGCAGCCGAACCCCGGGGGAGCAGTACTTC,CASSRTPGEQYF
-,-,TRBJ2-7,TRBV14,TGTGCCAGCAGCCAATTCGGGGAAGAGCAGTACTTC,CASSQFGEEQYF
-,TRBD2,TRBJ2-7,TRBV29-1,TGCAGCGCCGGACTAGCGGGAGCCTACGAGCAGTACTTC,CSAGLAGAYEQYF
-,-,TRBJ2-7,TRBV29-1,TGCAGCGTTGAAGACAGCTACGAGCAGTACTTC,CSVEDSYEQYF
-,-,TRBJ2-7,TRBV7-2,TGTGCCAGCAGCTTAGAGCCGGGAACCTACGAGCAGTACTTC,CASSLEPGTYEQYF
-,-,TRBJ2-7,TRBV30,TGTGCCTGGAGTGTACAGGGACGTACAAGCTCCTACGAGCAGTACTTC,CAWSVQGRTSSYEQYF
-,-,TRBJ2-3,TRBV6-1,TGTGCCAGCAGAGGGGCGGGCACAGATACGCAGTATTTT,CASRGAGTDTQYF
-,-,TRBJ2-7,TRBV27,TGTGCCAGCAGTTTTCTGGGGCCCACCTACGAGCAGTACTTC,CASSFLGPTYEQYF
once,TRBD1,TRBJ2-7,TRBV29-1,TGCAGCGTGGGGGGCCGACAGGGGGTCTACGAGCAGTACTTC,CSVGGRQGVYEQYF
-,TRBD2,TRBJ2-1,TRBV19,TGTGCCAGTCCAGCGGGGGGTTCCTACAATGAGCAGTTCTTC,CASPAGGSYNEQFF
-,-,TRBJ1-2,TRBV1,TGCGCGAGGCGGGGGAGACTCTATGGCTACACCTTC,CARRGRLYGYTF
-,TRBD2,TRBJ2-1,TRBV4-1,TGCGCCAGCAGCCAAGATCGAGTTGGGACTACTGTCAAATTGGATGAGCAGTTCTTC,CASSQDRVGTTVKLDEQFF
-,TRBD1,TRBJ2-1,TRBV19,TGTGCCAGTACCCTCGGACAGGGTCCTCTCTCCTACAATGAGCAGTTCTTC,CASTLGQGPLSYNEQFF
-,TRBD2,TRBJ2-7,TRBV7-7,TGTGCTAGCAGCACCGGGGGAGGGGCGCAGTACTTC,CASSTGGGAQYF
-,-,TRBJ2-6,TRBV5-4,TGTGCCAGCAGCTGGCTAGGTGGGTGGATGTCTGGGGCCAACGTCCTGACTTTC,CASSWLGGWMSGANVLTF
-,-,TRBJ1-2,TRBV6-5,TGTGCCAGCAGTTACGACAGGTCCTATGGCTACACCTTC,CASSYDRSYGYTF
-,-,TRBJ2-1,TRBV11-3,TGTGCCAGCAGCTTAACTAGTATCCATGAGCAGTTCTTC,CASSLTSIHEQFF
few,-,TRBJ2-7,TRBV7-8,TGTGCCAGCAGCCCACCCACAAGAACAGGGATCGAGCAGTACTTC,CASSPPTRTGIEQYF
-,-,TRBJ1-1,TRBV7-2,TGTGCCAGCAGCTCCCAATACACTGAAGCTTTCTTT,CASSSQYTEAFF
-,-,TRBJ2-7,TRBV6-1,TGTGCCAGCTCGCGAAGGGCCAGGGGATCCTACGAGCAGTACTTC,CASSRRARGSYEQYF
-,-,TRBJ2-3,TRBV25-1,TGTGCCAGCAGTGATCTGGGGACGACTAAAGTGTCGGGGGTCACGCAGTATTTT,CASSDLGTTKVSGVTQYF
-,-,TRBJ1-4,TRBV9,TGTGCCAGCAGTCTAATGGGGCAGGGGTCTGAAAAACTGTTTTTT,CASSLMGQGSEKLFF
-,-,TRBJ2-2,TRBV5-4,TGTGCCAGCAGCTTGGTGGCGGGTGGCACCGGGGAGCTGTTTTTT,CASSLVAGGTGELFF
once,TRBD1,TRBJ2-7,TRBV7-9,TGTGCCAGCAGCCCCCGGGACAGGGGATATCACGAGCAGTACTTC,CASSPRDRGYHEQYF
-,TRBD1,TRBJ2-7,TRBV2,TGTGCCAGCAGTGGGGACAGGGGCTCAATACGGGACGAGCAGTACTTC,CASSGDRGSIRDEQYF
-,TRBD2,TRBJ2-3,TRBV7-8,TGTGCCAGCAGCTTAGCGCTAGCGGGGGGCAGGTCAGATACGCAGTATTTT,CASSLALAGGRSDTQYF
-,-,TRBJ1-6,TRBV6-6,TGTGCCAGCAGAGGACAGTATAATTCACCCCTCCACTTT,CASRGQYNSPLHF
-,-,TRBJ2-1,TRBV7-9,TGTGCCAGCAGCCGGCCCCAGGCGGGGGATAGGGGGGATGAGCAGTTCTTC,CASSRPQAGDRGDEQFF
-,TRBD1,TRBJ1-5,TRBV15,TGTGCCACCAGCAGTGGACAGGGTGAGGGGAGCAATCAGCCCCAGCATTTT,CATSSGQGEGSNQPQHF
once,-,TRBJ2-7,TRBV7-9,TGTGCCAGCAGCTTAGCGGCCCAGTACGAGCAGTACTTC,CASSLAAQYEQYF
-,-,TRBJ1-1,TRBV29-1,TGCAGCGTTGCCCTTGGATACAGGGCCGTCGCGGGTGAAGCTTTCTTT,CSVALGYRAVAGEAFF
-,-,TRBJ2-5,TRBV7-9,TGTGCCAGCAGTCTCGACAGACAAGAGACCCAGTACTTC,CASSLDRQETQYF
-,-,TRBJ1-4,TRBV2,TGTGCCAGCAGTGACGGGGGGACGTCTGAAAAACTGTTTTTT,CASSDGGTSEKLFF